The rows below give T cell receptor beta chains drawn from one sample of a study of CD8+ T cells in alopecia areata. Some clones are missing from TCRdb's copy, which holds only in-frame ones; the method was immunoSEQ multiplex PCR. This table has 140,000 to 150,000 clones, 40% to 55% appearing once. Specimen: CD4+ T cells sorted from blood, collected at week 0. The receptors here all came from a human donor with alopecia areata. CDR3s include the opening cysteine and the closing phenylalanine or tryptophan. Fields, in order: D gene, J gene, V gene, clone size, CDR3 DNA, CDR3 protein. D genes are given only for firm matches. For some rows the clone size is stated as once, few or many, or as a class when expanded; others skip it.

D gene: TRBD1; J gene: TRBJ2-3; V gene: TRBV6-5; clone size: few; CDR3 DNA: TGTGCCAGCAGTTCGTCGGACAGGGGAGGAAATACGCAGTATTTT; CDR3 protein: CASSSSDRGGNTQYF
D gene: NA; J gene: TRBJ2-1; V gene: TRBV20-1; clone size: NA; CDR3 DNA: TGCAGTGCCCACTACAATGAGCAGTTCTTC; CDR3 protein: CSAHYNEQFF
D gene: TRBD1; J gene: TRBJ1-3; V gene: TRBV29-1; clone size: NA; CDR3 DNA: TGCAGCGTTGAGGGCTTGGACAGGGACTCTGGAAACACCATATATTTT; CDR3 protein: CSVEGLDRDSGNTIYF
D gene: NA; J gene: TRBJ2-7; V gene: TRBV30; clone size: NA; CDR3 DNA: TGTGCCTGGAGTGTACGGCAAGCGGGCCTCTACGAGCAGTACTTC; CDR3 protein: CAWSVRQAGLYEQYF
D gene: NA; J gene: TRBJ2-7; V gene: TRBV30; clone size: NA; CDR3 DNA: TGTGCCTGGAGTCTTAACATTTACGAGCAGTACTTC; CDR3 protein: CAWSLNIYEQYF
D gene: TRBD1; J gene: TRBJ2-7; V gene: TRBV6-1; clone size: once; CDR3 DNA: TGTGCCAGCAGTGAAGCCCCAGGGGGAACCTACGAGCAGTACTTC; CDR3 protein: CASSEAPGGTYEQYF
D gene: NA; J gene: TRBJ2-2; V gene: TRBV18; clone size: NA; CDR3 DNA: TGTGCCAGCTCACCCCCTTGGGGCACCGGGGAGCTGTTTTTT; CDR3 protein: CASSPPWGTGELFF
D gene: NA; J gene: TRBJ2-5; V gene: TRBV11-1; clone size: few; CDR3 DNA: TGTGCCAGCAGCCAGGGTGGCCCTATCCAGTACTTC; CDR3 protein: CASSQGGPIQYF
D gene: NA; J gene: TRBJ1-2; V gene: TRBV5-4; clone size: NA; CDR3 DNA: TGTGCCAGCAGCTTGAAAATGTATGGCTACACCTTC; CDR3 protein: CASSLKMYGYTF
D gene: NA; J gene: TRBJ2-7; V gene: TRBV29-1; clone size: NA; CDR3 DNA: TGCAGCGTTTTGTCAGGGGCAAACTTATACGAGCAGTACTTC; CDR3 protein: CSVLSGANLYEQYF
D gene: NA; J gene: TRBJ1-2; V gene: TRBV7-9; clone size: NA; CDR3 DNA: TGTGCCAGCAGCCCGGACAGCAACTATGGCTACACCTTC; CDR3 protein: CASSPDSNYGYTF
D gene: TRBD2; J gene: TRBJ2-2; V gene: TRBV4-3; clone size: NA; CDR3 DNA: TGCGCCAGCAGCCAATTCGGGGGGGCCTCCGGGGAGCTGTTTTTT; CDR3 protein: CASSQFGGASGELFF
D gene: NA; J gene: TRBJ2-5; V gene: TRBV5-1; clone size: NA; CDR3 DNA: TGCGCCAGCAGCACAAACCAAGAGACCCAGTACTTC; CDR3 protein: CASSTNQETQYF
D gene: NA; J gene: TRBJ2-3; V gene: TRBV18; clone size: NA; CDR3 DNA: TGTGCCAGCTCACCACAGCGCGCCACAGATACGCAGTATTTT; CDR3 protein: CASSPQRATDTQYF
D gene: NA; J gene: TRBJ2-6; V gene: TRBV7-2; clone size: NA; CDR3 DNA: TGTGCCAGCAGCTTAAGCGGCCCCGTAAGTTCTGGGGCCAACGTCCTGACTTTC; CDR3 protein: CASSLSGPVSSGANVLTF
D gene: NA; J gene: TRBJ1-4; V gene: TRBV15; clone size: NA; CDR3 DNA: TGTGCCACCAGCAGAGTCGTGGGGAGGGCTAATGAAAAACTGTTTTTT; CDR3 protein: CATSRVVGRANEKLFF
D gene: TRBD1; J gene: TRBJ1-1; V gene: TRBV30; clone size: NA; CDR3 DNA: TGTGCCTGCACTGGGAGGAGGGGGCACACTGAAGCTTTCTTT; CDR3 protein: CACTGRRGHTEAFF
D gene: NA; J gene: TRBJ1-2; V gene: TRBV29-1; clone size: NA; CDR3 DNA: TGCAGCGTTGTACCAGATTACTATGGCTACACCTTC; CDR3 protein: CSVVPDYYGYTF
D gene: TRBD2; J gene: TRBJ2-7; V gene: TRBV4-2; clone size: NA; CDR3 DNA: TGTGCCAGCAGCCAGGGCTGGACTAGCGGGAGCTACGAGCAGTACTTC; CDR3 protein: CASSQGWTSGSYEQYF
D gene: TRBD2; J gene: TRBJ2-1; V gene: TRBV2; clone size: few; CDR3 DNA: TGTGCCAGCACTGAGCGGGGGTACTCCTACAATGAGCAGTTCTTC; CDR3 protein: CASTERGYSYNEQFF
D gene: NA; J gene: TRBJ1-2; V gene: TRBV25-1; clone size: NA; CDR3 DNA: TGTGCCAGCACAGGAGGGCTTGGCGGCTACACCTTC; CDR3 protein: CASTGGLGGYTF
D gene: NA; J gene: TRBJ2-3; V gene: TRBV4-1; clone size: NA; CDR3 DNA: TGCGCCAGCAGCCAAGGGGGAACAACAGATACGCAGTATTTT; CDR3 protein: CASSQGGTTDTQYF
D gene: TRBD2; J gene: TRBJ2-3; V gene: TRBV29-1; clone size: NA; CDR3 DNA: TGCAGCGTTGGGCGAATGGCGGGAGCAGATACGCAGTATTTT; CDR3 protein: CSVGRMAGADTQYF
D gene: TRBD2; J gene: TRBJ2-3; V gene: TRBV6-5; clone size: NA; CDR3 DNA: TGTGCCAGCAGTTACCCCCGGGCGGGAGGCCCAGATACGCAGTATTTT; CDR3 protein: CASSYPRAGGPDTQYF
D gene: TRBD2; J gene: TRBJ2-7; V gene: TRBV7-2; clone size: few; CDR3 DNA: TGTGCCAGCAGCTTAGAACTAGCGGACCCCTACGAGCAGTACTTC; CDR3 protein: CASSLELADPYEQYF
D gene: NA; J gene: TRBJ1-1; V gene: TRBV18; clone size: NA; CDR3 DNA: TGTGCCAGCTCACAGACCCTTGACAGGGAAGCTTTCTTT; CDR3 protein: CASSQTLDREAFF
D gene: TRBD1; J gene: TRBJ1-5; V gene: TRBV18; clone size: NA; CDR3 DNA: TGTGCCAGCTCACCCACAGGGGAATATCAGCCCCAGCATTTT; CDR3 protein: CASSPTGEYQPQHF
D gene: NA; J gene: TRBJ1-2; V gene: TRBV5-4; clone size: NA; CDR3 DNA: TGTGCCAGCAGCCCCCTGGGAGGGGACAACTATGGCTACACCTTC; CDR3 protein: CASSPLGGDNYGYTF